The next 13 T cell receptor beta chains were all read from a single sample in a study of STAT3 mutations in large granular lymphocyte leukemia. Their specific antigens are unknown. Method: immunoSEQ multiplex PCR; TCRdb's copy keeps in-frame clones and lacks some. This sample has approximately 42,000 clones, with roughly 81% found just once. Findings and caveats of the study: At least one immunodominant TCR beta clonotype appeared in every T-cell large granular lymphocyte leukemia patient.

Sequenced input: PBMCs. Receptor source: a human donor with T large granular lymphocyte leukemia. Some clones in this sample may be carry-over from other donors' samples.

The table lists this clone with a count of one. The V and J genes are TRBV27 and TRBJ1-2; no clear D gene. The CDR3 loop spans 17 amino acids. Trimming took off 4 bases at V and 4 bases at J, with 22 bases between the two ends. Germline V gene lookup returns CDR1 MNHEY and CDR2 SMNVEV (reference sequence). CDR3 in amino acids: CASSSLGKGEVIYGYTF. The CDR3 coding sequence is TGTGCCAGCAGTTCCCTTGGGAAGGGAGAGGTTATCTATGGCTACACCTTC.

V gene TRBV30 combines with J gene TRBJ1-5; TRBD1 agrees at 7 bases. CDR3 length equals 16 residues. Trimming at V came to 2 bases and at J to 1 base, leaving 8 bases not matched to a gene. Germline V gene lookup returns CDR1 GTSNPN and CDR2 SVGIG (reference sequence). Written as DNA, the CDR3 is TGTGCCTGGAGTATAAACAGGGGACAGAGCAATCAGCCCCAGCATTTT. This gives the protein CAWSINRGQSNQPQHF.

The rearrangement links TRBV19 to TRBJ2-2; 12 nucleotides align to TRBD2. V lost 3 bases to trimming and J lost 3 bases; unmatched junction nucleotides: 5. CDR1 is LNHDA, CDR2 SQIVND, per germline (reference sequence). This CDR3 is 17 amino acids long. CDR3 nucleotide sequence: TGTGCCAGTAGTATTGCTAGCGGGGGGGCCTACACCGGGGAGCTGTTTTTT. It encodes CASSIASGGAYTGELFF.

This clone was observed a few times. This chain links TRBV28 with TRBJ2-6; D gene unclear. From germline, CDR1 is MDHEN and CDR2 SYDVKM. The CDR3 has 17 amino acids. Trimming left V 4 bases short and J 3 bases short, with 16 bases between. CDR3 amino acids: CASSSGRFKYGANVLTF. The CDR3 region has the DNA TGTGCCAGCAGTTCCGGACGGTTCAAGTATGGGGCCAACGTCCTGACTTTC.

The genes are TRBV5-1 and TRBJ1-1; D remains ambiguous. Per the germline V gene, CDR1 is SGHRS and CDR2 is YFSETQ. The CDR3 consists of 14 residues. V was clipped by 2 bases and J by 0 bases, with 8 bases between them. The CDR3 loop is CASSLGRLNTEAFF. In DNA, the CDR3 is TGCGCCAGCAGCTTAGGCAGGCTGAACACTGAAGCTTTCTTT.

CDR3 sequence reads: CASSKGPGETQYF. The CDR3 DNA sequence: TGTGCCAGCAGCAAGGGCCCGGGAGAGACCCAGTACTTC. The gene calls are TRBV11-3 and TRBJ2-5; D call uncertain. The CDR3 is made up of 13 amino acids. Germline CDR1 is SGHNT and CDR2 is YENEEA. V lost 5 bases to trimming and J lost 4 bases, with 11 bases between them.

V usage is TRBV5-4 and J usage is TRBJ2-1; TRBD1 matches at 8 bases. The V segment lost 5 bases and the J segment 1 base; nucleotides outside the gene matches: 5. The CDR3 runs 15 residues. Germline loops: CDR1 SGHNT, CDR2 YYREEE (reference sequence). In DNA form, the CDR3 reads TGTGCCAGCAGGACAGGGGCGGGTTCCTACAATGAGCAGTTCTTC. As protein: CASRTGAGSYNEQFF.

The V and J genes are TRBV29-1 and TRBJ2-1; D gene unclear. Germline-derived CDR1 and CDR2 are SQVTM and ANQGSEA. With 4 bases removed from V and 4 bases from J, the gap between germline ends came to 8 bases. This CDR3 spans 12 amino acids. CDR3 nucleotide sequence: TGCAGCGTTGGGTCAGAGTACAATGAGCAGTTCTTC. It codes for CSVGSEYNEQFF.

The CDR3 DNA is TGTGCCAGCAGCGTAGGGGCAGACTACGAGCAGTACTTC. Its translation: CASSVGADYEQYF. The V gene is TRBV9, the J gene TRBJ2-7; the D is unclear. V was shortened by 0 bases and J by 3 bases, with 7 bases between the two germline ends. CDR3 length: 13 residues. Germline CDR1 reads SGDLS; CDR2 reads YYNGEE.

This clone was picked up a small number of times. This sequence joins TRBV11-2 and TRBJ2-7; D not resolved. The V end was cut by 1 base, the J end by 3 bases, with 4 bases between. Per germline, CDR1 SGHAT and CDR2 FQNNGV. This CDR3 region has 12 residues. Written as DNA, the CDR3 is TGTGCCAGCAGCTTAGGATTCTACGAGCAGTACTTC. Protein sequence: CASSLGFYEQYF.

This clone was counted between two and nine times. The rearrangement uses TRBV7-9 and TRBJ2-3; D might be TRBD1 or TRBD2, each matching 5 bases. V was cut by 3 bases and J by 1 base, with 8 bases left in between. The germline gives CDR1 SEHNR, CDR2 FQNEAQ (reference sequence). CDR3 length: 14 residues. The CDR3 is CASSFVGGTDTQYF. The CDR3, as DNA: TGTGCCAGCAGCTTTGTGGGGGGCACAGATACGCAGTATTTT.

The V call is TRBV20-1, the J call TRBJ1-3; TRBD1 might be the D (6 bases). This CDR3 has 11 residues. Germline assignment: CDR1 DFQATT and CDR2 SNEGSKA (reference sequence). The chain's CDR3 is CIAGAGNTIYF. The CDR3 DNA reads as TGCATTGCAGGGGCTGGAAACACCATATATTTT.

This clone has just one count. The J gene is TRBJ1-3, the V gene TRBV11-2, with TRBD1 as a possible D gene (6 bases). The CDR3 spans 15 residues. Trimming removed 0 bases at V and 1 base at J, with 7 bases between. Per the germline V gene, CDR1 is SGHAT and CDR2 is FQNNGV. The chain's CDR3 is CASSLDGQSGNTIYF. As DNA, the CDR3 is TGTGCCAGCAGCTTAGACGGACAGTCTGGAAACACCATATATTTT.